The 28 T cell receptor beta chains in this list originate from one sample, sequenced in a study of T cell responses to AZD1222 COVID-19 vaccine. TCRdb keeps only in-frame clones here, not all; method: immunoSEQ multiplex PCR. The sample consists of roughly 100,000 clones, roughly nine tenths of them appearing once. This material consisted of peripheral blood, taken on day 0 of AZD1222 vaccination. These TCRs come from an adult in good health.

CDR3 region: CASIRDLSNQPQHF. CDR3 nucleotides: TGTGCCAGCATCAGGGATCTTAGCAATCAGCCCCAGCATTTT. The chain uses TRBV6-5 and TRBJ1-5, with D possibly matching TRBD1 (5 bases). Germline V gives CDR1 MNHEY, CDR2 SVGAGI. Between the trimmed V and J ends, which lost 7 bases and 0 bases, there was a span of 10 bases. The CDR3 is 14 residues long.

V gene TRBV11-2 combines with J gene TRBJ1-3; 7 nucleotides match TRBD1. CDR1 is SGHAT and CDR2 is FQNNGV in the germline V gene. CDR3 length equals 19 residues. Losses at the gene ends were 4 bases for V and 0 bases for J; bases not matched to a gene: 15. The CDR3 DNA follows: TGTGCCAGCAGCTCCTACCCCGGGCAGGGGGTAAGCTCTGGAAACACCATATATTTT. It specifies CASSSYPGQGVSSGNTIYF.

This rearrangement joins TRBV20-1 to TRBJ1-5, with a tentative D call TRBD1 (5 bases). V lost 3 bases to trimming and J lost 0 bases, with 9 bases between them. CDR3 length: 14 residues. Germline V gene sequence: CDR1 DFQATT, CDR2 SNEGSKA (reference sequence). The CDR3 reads CSASTRDSNQPQHF. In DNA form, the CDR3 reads TGCAGTGCTAGTACCAGGGATAGCAATCAGCCCCAGCATTTT.

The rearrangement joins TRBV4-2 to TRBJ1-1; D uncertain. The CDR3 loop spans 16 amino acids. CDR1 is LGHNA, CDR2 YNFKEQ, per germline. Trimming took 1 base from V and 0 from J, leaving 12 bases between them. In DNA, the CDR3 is TGTGCCAGCAGCCAAGGGCCCCTTCACATGAACACTGAAGCTTTCTTT. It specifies CASSQGPLHMNTEAFF.

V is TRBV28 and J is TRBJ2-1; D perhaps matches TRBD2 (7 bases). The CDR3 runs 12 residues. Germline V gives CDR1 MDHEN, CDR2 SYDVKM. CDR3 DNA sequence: TGTACAACCGGGGGGCCCTACAATGAGCAGTTCTTC. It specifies CTTGGPYNEQFF.

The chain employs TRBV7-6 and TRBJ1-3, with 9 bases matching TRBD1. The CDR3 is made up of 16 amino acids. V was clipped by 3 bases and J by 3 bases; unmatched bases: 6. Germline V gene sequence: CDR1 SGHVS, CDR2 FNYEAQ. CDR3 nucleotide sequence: TGTGCCAGCAGCTTTTTCGGGACAGGGAATGGAAACACCATATATTTT. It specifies CASSFFGTGNGNTIYF.

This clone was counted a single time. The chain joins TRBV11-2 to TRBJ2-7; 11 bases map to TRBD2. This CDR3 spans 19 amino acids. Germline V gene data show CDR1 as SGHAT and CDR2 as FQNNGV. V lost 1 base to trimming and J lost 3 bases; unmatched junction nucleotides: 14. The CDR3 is CASSLGVGVAGGLGYEQYF. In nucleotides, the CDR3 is TGTGCCAGCAGCTTAGGGGTAGGAGTAGCGGGGGGGCTAGGCTACGAGCAGTACTTC.

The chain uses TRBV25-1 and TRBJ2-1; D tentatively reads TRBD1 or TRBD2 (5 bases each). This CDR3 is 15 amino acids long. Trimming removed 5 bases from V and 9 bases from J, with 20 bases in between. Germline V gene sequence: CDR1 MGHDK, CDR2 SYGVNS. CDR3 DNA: TGTGCCAGCAGTAGACCGGGACCCCGGACCGGTGAGCAGTTCTTC. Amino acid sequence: CASSRPGPRTGEQFF.

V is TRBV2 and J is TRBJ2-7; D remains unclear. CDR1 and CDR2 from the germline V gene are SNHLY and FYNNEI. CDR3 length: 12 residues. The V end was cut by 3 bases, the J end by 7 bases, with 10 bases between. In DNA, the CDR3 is TGTGCCAGCAGTGATAACAGCCTAGAGCAGTACTTC. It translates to CASSDNSLEQYF.

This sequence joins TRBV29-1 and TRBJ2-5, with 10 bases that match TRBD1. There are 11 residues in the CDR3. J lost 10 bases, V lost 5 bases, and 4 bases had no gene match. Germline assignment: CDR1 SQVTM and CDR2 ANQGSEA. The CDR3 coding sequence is TGCAGCGTTTGGACAGGGGGGGACCAGTACTTC. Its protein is CSVWTGGDQYF.

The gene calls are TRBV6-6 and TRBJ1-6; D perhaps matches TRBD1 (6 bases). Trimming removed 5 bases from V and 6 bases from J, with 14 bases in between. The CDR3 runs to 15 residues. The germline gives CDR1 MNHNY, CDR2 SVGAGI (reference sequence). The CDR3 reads CASSVVVGGNSPLHF. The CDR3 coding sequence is TGTGCCAGCAGTGTAGTCGTAGGGGGTAATTCACCCCTCCACTTT.

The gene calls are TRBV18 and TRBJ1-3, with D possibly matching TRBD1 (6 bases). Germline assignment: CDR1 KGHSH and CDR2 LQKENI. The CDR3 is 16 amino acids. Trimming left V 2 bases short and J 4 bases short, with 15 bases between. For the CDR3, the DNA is TGTGCCAGCTCACCATGGACGGGGGCGGAAGGAAACACCATATATTTT. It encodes CASSPWTGAEGNTIYF.

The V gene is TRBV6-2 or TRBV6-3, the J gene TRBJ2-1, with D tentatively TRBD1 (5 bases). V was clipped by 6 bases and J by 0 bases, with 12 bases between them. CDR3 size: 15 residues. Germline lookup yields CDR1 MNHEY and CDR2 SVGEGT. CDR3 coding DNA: TGTGCCAGCAGACCTACAGGAATCTCCTACAATGAGCAGTTCTTC. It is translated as CASRPTGISYNEQFF.

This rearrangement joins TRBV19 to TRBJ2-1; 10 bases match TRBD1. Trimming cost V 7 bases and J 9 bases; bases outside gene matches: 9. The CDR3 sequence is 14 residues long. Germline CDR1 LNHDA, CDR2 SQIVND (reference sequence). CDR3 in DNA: TGTGCCAGTATGGGGACAGGGGTTGTTAGTGAGCAGTTCTTC. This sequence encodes CASMGTGVVSEQFF.

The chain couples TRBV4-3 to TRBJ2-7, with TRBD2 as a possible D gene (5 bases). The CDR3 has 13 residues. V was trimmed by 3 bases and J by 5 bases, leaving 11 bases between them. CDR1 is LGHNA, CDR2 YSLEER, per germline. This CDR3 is CASSHVNGNEQYF. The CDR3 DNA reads TGCGCCAGCAGCCATGTTAACGGGAACGAGCAGTACTTC.

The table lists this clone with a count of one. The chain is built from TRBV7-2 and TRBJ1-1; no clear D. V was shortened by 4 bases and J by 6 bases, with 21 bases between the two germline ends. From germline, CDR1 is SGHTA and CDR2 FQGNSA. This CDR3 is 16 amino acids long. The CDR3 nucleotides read TGTGCCAGCAGCTCTGAGGGAGGGCGAGGTGAGGCTGAAGCTTTCTTT. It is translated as CASSSEGGRGEAEAFF.

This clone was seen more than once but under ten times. The CDR3 coding sequence is TGTGCCAGCAGTGAAGGGGCAGGGGGTCAGGAGACCCAGTACTTC. It yields the protein CASSEGAGGQETQYF. This chain uses TRBV6-1 with TRBJ2-5, with TRBD1 identical over 7 bases. J was trimmed by 5 bases and V by 1 base; bases with no gene match: 7. CDR3 length: 15 amino acids. The V gene's germline CDR1 is MNHNS and CDR2 SASEGT.

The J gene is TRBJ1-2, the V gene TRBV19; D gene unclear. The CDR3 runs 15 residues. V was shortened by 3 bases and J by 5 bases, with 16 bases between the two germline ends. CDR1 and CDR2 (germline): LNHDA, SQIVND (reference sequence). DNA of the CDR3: TGTGCCAGTAGTATTGGGGAAACAGCGCTTTATGGCTACACCTTC. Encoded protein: CASSIGETALYGYTF.

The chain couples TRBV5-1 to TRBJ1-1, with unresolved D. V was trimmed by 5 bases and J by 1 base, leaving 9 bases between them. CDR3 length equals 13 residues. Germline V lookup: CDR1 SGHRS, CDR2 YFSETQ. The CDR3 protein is CASRVSPNTEAFF. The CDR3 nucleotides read TGCGCCAGCAGAGTGTCGCCGAACACTGAAGCTTTCTTT.

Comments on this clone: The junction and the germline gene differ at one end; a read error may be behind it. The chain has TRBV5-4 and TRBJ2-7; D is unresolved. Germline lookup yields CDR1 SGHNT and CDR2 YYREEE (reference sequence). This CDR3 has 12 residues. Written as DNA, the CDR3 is TGTGCCAGCAGCTTAAAGCTGGATCGGCCTATCTTC. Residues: CASSLKLDRPIF. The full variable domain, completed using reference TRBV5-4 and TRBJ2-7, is ETGVTQSPTHLIKTRGQQVTLRCSSQSGHNTVSWYQQALGQGPQFIFQYYREEENGRGNFPPRFSGLQFPNYSSELNVNALELDDSALYLCASSLKLDRPIFGPGTRLTVT.

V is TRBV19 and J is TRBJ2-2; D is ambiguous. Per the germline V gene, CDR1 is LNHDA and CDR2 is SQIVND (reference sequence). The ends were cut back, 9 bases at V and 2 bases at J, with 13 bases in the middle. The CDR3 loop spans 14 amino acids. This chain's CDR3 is CASRSSANTGELFF. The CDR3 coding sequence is TGTGCCAGCCGAAGTTCCGCTAACACCGGGGAGCTGTTTTTT.

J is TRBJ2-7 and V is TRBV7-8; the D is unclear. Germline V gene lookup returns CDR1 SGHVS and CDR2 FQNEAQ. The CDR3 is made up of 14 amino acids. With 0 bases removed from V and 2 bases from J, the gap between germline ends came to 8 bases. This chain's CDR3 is CASSLASIAYEQYF. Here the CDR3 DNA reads TGTGCCAGCAGCTTAGCGAGCATAGCCTACGAGCAGTACTTC. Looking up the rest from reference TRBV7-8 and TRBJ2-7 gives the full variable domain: GAGVSQSPRYKVAKRGQDVALRCDPISGHVSLFWYQQALGQGPEFLTYFQNEAQLDKSGLPSDRFFAERPEGSVSTLKIQRTQQEDSAVYLCASSLASIAYEQYFGPGTRLTVT.

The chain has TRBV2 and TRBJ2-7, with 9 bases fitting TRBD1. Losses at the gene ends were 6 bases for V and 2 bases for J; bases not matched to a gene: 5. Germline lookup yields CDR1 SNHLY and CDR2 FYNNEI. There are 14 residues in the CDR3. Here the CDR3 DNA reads TGTGCCAGCAGCGGACAGGGGTCCGCCTACGAGCAGTACTTC. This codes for CASSGQGSAYEQYF.

The CDR3: CASSPRSLNTEAFF. In DNA, the CDR3 is TGTGCCAGCAGTCCCCGGAGTCTGAACACTGAAGCTTTCTTT. The chain employs TRBV6-5 and TRBJ1-1; D is unclear. Germline assignment: CDR1 MNHEY and CDR2 SVGAGI. Trimming removed 5 bases from V and 0 bases from J, with 10 bases in between. This CDR3 contains 14 residues.

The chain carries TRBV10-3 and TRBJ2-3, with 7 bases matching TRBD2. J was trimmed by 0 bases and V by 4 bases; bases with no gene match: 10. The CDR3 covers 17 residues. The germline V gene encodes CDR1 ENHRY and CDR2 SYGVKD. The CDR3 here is CAISAPPRETSTDTQYF. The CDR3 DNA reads TGTGCCATCAGTGCGCCCCCGCGGGAGACCAGCACAGATACGCAGTATTTT.

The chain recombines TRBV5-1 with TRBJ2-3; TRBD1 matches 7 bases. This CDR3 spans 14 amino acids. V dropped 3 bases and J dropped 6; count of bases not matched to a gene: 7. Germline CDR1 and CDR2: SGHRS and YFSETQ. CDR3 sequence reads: CASSSTGLGDTQYF. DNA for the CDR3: TGCGCCAGCAGCTCGACAGGGTTGGGGGATACGCAGTATTTT.

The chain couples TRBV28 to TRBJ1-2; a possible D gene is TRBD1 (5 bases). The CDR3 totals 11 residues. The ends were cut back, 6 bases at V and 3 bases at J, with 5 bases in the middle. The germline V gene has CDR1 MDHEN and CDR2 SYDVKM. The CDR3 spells CASRQDYGYTF. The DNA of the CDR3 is TGTGCCAGCAGACAGGACTATGGCTACACCTTC.

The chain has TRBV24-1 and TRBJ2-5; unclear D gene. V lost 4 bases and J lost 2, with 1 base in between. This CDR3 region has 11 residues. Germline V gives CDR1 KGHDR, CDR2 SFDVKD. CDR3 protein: CATSEQETQYF. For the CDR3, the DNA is TGTGCCACCAGTGAACAAGAGACCCAGTACTTC.